Below, 29 T cell receptor beta chains from the same sample are listed, as sequenced in a study of shared T cell receptors in the human thymus. Sequencing used immunoSEQ multiplex PCR; TCRdb keeps in-frame clones, though not all of them. Of about 660,000 clones listed, about 90% are singletons. The data were also submitted as part of a second study, on human thymus T cells.

Sequencing was done on a sample of thymocytes. These receptors all stem from a boy under two years old with a congenital heart defect.

This chain uses TRBV4-3 with TRBJ2-2; 10 bases map to TRBD2. The germline CDR1 and CDR2 sequences are LGHNA and YSLEER. The V gene end was trimmed by 4 bases and the J gene end by 3 bases; junction bases not matched to a gene: 11. The CDR3 is made up of 18 amino acids. CDR3 in amino acids: CASSLRVGLAGDTGELFF. DNA of the CDR3: TGCGCCAGCAGCCTGAGAGTCGGTCTAGCGGGAGACACCGGGGAGCTGTTTTTT.

The chain carries TRBV4-2 and TRBJ1-2, with D possibly being TRBD1 (5 bases). There are 16 residues in the CDR3. With 0 bases removed from V and 1 base from J, the gap between germline ends came to 12 bases. CDR1 is LGHNA and CDR2 is YNFKEQ in the germline V gene. The CDR3 coding sequence is TGTGCCAGCAGCCAAGACCCGGGGGATGTTAACTATGGCTACACCTTC. This translates into CASSQDPGDVNYGYTF.

The chain recombines TRBV4-3 with TRBJ2-7, with a tentative D call TRBD1 (5 bases). Germline V gene data show CDR1 as LGHNA and CDR2 as YSLEER. The V and J ends lost 0 bases and 4 bases respectively, with 19 bases between them. This CDR3 region has 17 residues. In DNA form, the CDR3 reads TGCGCCAGCAGCCAAGAAAGGGGTGCATCGATCAAATACGAGCAGTACTTC. It translates to CASSQERGASIKYEQYF.

The chain joins TRBV4-3 to TRBJ2-5, with 11 positions matching TRBD2. V was pared by 1 base and J by 10 bases, with 8 bases of the junction left unmatched. Germline V gene lookup returns CDR1 LGHNA and CDR2 YSLEER. This CDR3 region has 15 residues. CDR3 sequence reads: CASSQGLAGGPFQYF. The CDR3 region has the DNA TGCGCCAGCAGCCAAGGGCTAGCGGGGGGCCCGTTCCAGTACTTC.

This clone appeared once. The chain is built from TRBV5-4 and TRBJ2-5; the D gene is possibly TRBD1 (6 bases). V was shortened by 4 bases and J by 3 bases, with 13 bases between the two germline ends. CDR1 is SGHNT and CDR2 is YYREEE in the germline V gene (reference sequence). There are 14 residues in the CDR3. The CDR3 DNA sequence: TGTGCCAGCAGCCCTCGACAGGATAAAGAGACCCAGTACTTC. Translating it yields CASSPRQDKETQYF.

Of note for this clone: One end of the junction varies from germline; a read error may be responsible. The chain recombines TRBV4-1 with TRBJ2-1; 12 nucleotides match TRBD2. Germline-derived CDR1 and CDR2 are MGHRA and YSYEKL. CDR3 length equals 21 residues. CDR3 sequence reads: CASSQEKTLAGGRSSNNEQFF. The CDR3 DNA is TGCGCCAGCAGCCAAGAGAAGACACTAGCGGGGGGCCGATCCTCCAACAATGAGCAGTTCTTC.

The gene calls are TRBV6-5 and TRBJ2-2, with 14 bases identical to TRBD2. V lost 7 bases to trimming and J lost 7 bases; unmatched junction nucleotides: 5. CDR1 is MNHEY and CDR2 is SVGAGI in the germline V gene. The CDR3 length is 15 residues. CDR3 DNA sequence: TGTGCCAGCAAGGGACTAGCGGGGGAGGTCGGGGAGCTGTTTTTT. Translated: CASKGLAGEVGELFF.

The genes are TRBV2 and TRBJ2-7, with D possibly being TRBD2 (5 bases). The germline V gene encodes CDR1 SNHLY and CDR2 FYNNEI. Trimming removed 7 bases from V and 0 bases from J, with 10 bases in between. This CDR3 has 13 amino acids. This chain's CDR3 is CASTSLSSYEQYF. The CDR3 DNA reads as TGTGCCAGCACTAGCCTTAGCTCCTACGAGCAGTACTTC.

CDR3 DNA sequence: TGCGCCAGCAGCTCGGGACTAGCGGAGTACAATGAGCAGTTCTTC. This translates into CASSSGLAEYNEQFF. The chain recombines TRBV5-1 with TRBJ2-1, with 11 bases identical to TRBD2. Germline V gives CDR1 SGHRS, CDR2 YFSETQ. Losses at the gene ends were 3 bases for V and 4 bases for J; bases not matched to a gene: 3. The CDR3 covers 15 residues.

This clone was detected a few times. The V call is TRBV29-1, the J call TRBJ1-1, with a weak D call TRBD1 (5 bases). V lost 7 bases and J lost 0, with 18 bases in between. The CDR3 consists of 15 residues. Germline V CDR1 and CDR2: SQVTM, ANQGSEA. CDR3 nucleotide sequence: TGCAGCGCGGGGGACGGCCGAATCGTGAACACTGAAGCTTTCTTT. Amino acids: CSAGDGRIVNTEAFF. The whole variable domain, remainder taken from reference TRBV29-1 and TRBJ1-1, is SAVISQKPSRDICQRGTSLTIQCQVDSQVTMMFWYRQQPGQSLTLIATANQGSEATYESGFVIDKFPISRPNLTFSTLTVSNMSPEDSSIYLCSAGDGRIVNTEAFFGQGTRLTVV.

The chain recombines TRBV14 with TRBJ2-1; TRBD1 matches at 10 bases. V dropped 4 bases and J dropped 0; count of bases not matched to a gene: 12. CDR1 is SGHDN, CDR2 FVKESK, per germline. This CDR3 comprises 19 residues. CDR3 DNA sequence: TGTGCCAGCAGCCCTGACAGGGGGCCTCTACAATGCTCCTACAATGAGCAGTTCTTC. This gives the protein CASSPDRGPLQCSYNEQFF.

The chain links TRBV14 to TRBJ2-7; 7 bases line up with TRBD1. The CDR3 contains 17 residues. The germline gives CDR1 SGHDN, CDR2 FVKESK. The J segment lost 5 bases and the V segment lost 0 bases, leaving 13 bases of the junction unmatched. CDR3 sequence: CASSQDWRQGDQDEQYF. In nucleotides, the CDR3 is TGTGCCAGCAGCCAAGATTGGAGGCAGGGGGACCAGGACGAGCAGTACTTC.

In its sample, this clone was seen once. The chain links TRBV7-2 to TRBJ2-1, with D unclear. Trimming removed 2 bases from V and 7 bases from J, with 12 bases in between. Germline V gives CDR1 SGHTA, CDR2 FQGNSA. The CDR3 sequence is 14 residues long. DNA of the CDR3: TGTGCCAGCAGCTTAAGCCAGGATATAAATGAGCAGTTCTTC. Protein product: CASSLSQDINEQFF.

The CDR3 spells CASSLYQGAAYEQYF. The CDR3 coding sequence is TGTGCCAGCAGTTTGTACCAGGGGGCAGCTTACGAGCAGTACTTC. The rearrangement uses TRBV28 and TRBJ2-7; 8 bases are a match to TRBD1. The CDR3 runs to 15 residues. Looked up from germline, CDR1 is MDHEN and CDR2 is SYDVKM. The trim removed 3 bases at V and 4 bases at J, leaving 8 bases unmatched.

This clone appeared once. The chain has TRBV5-6 and TRBJ2-7; 13 nucleotides align to TRBD2. The CDR3 runs 18 residues. Per germline, CDR1 SGHDT and CDR2 YYEEEE. The junction had 13 bases not matched to a gene; V was cut back by 3 bases and J by 4 bases. The CDR3 DNA is TGTGCCAGCAGCTCGACAACTAGCGGGGGGGCCCGTTTTTACGAGCAGTACTTC. Amino acids: CASSSTTSGGARFYEQYF.

The gene calls are TRBV28 and TRBJ1-5; weak D call: TRBD1 (6 bases). There are 19 residues in the CDR3. Trimming cost V 2 bases and J 0 bases, with 20 bases left between them. Germline CDR1 reads MDHEN; CDR2 reads SYDVKM. In nucleotides, the CDR3 is TGTGCCAGCAGTTTACGGCAGGGGACAAAACTGTCTAGCAATCAGCCCCAGCATTTT. Protein product: CASSLRQGTKLSSNQPQHF.

This sequence joins TRBV5-8 and TRBJ2-7; D might be TRBD1 (5 bases). The CDR3 runs 14 residues. Trimming removed 4 bases at V and 2 bases at J, with 13 bases between. Germline CDR1 reads SGHTS; CDR2 reads YDEGEE. The CDR3 DNA follows: TGTGCCAGCAGCAAGCCCAGGGTGGCCTACGAGCAGTACTTC. Encoded protein: CASSKPRVAYEQYF.

This chain links TRBV7-9 with TRBJ2-7, with a tentative D call TRBD1 (6 bases). The CDR3 is 16 residues long. V lost 5 bases to trimming and J lost 0 bases, with 17 bases between them. Germline CDR1 SEHNR, CDR2 FQNEAQ (reference sequence). CDR3 amino acids: CASSGTIRDTSYEQYF. The CDR3 DNA reads TGTGCCAGCAGCGGTACCATCCGGGACACCTCCTACGAGCAGTACTTC.

V gene TRBV2 combines with J gene TRBJ2-5, with D possibly matching TRBD1 (5 bases). The CDR3 runs 12 residues. CDR1 SNHLY and CDR2 FYNNEI come from the germline V gene. V dropped 3 bases and J dropped 4 bases, with 6 bases sitting between them. The CDR3 region has the DNA TGTGCCAGCAGTGACCAGGGAGAGACCCAGTACTTC. It is translated as CASSDQGETQYF.

The chain employs TRBV5-6 and TRBJ2-7, with 9 nucleotides matching TRBD2. Per germline, CDR1 SGHDT and CDR2 YYEEEE. The CDR3 contains 16 residues. Unmatched junction bases numbered 16, after V lost 7 bases and J lost 5 bases. The CDR3 DNA reads TGTGCCAGCGGCCGGATCGGCGGGAGGGCCTCTCACGAGCAGTACTTC. Amino acids: CASGRIGGRASHEQYF.

The chain couples TRBV4-1 to TRBJ2-7, with 8 bases that match TRBD2. The CDR3 covers 20 residues. Germline values: CDR1 MGHRA, CDR2 YSYEKL. J was trimmed by 0 bases and V by 2 bases; bases with no gene match: 18. This CDR3 reads CASSQTKRGLVVPGSYEQYF. CDR3 sequence (DNA): TGCGCCAGCAGCCAAACTAAACGGGGACTAGTAGTACCGGGCTCCTACGAGCAGTACTTC.

The chain links TRBV19 to TRBJ2-7, with D possibly matching TRBD1 (5 bases). Per the germline V gene, CDR1 is LNHDA and CDR2 is SQIVND (reference sequence). The CDR3 length is 18 residues. The ends were cut back, 2 bases at V and 3 bases at J, with 23 bases in the middle. The CDR3 coding sequence is TGTGCCAGTAGTATAAAATCGACAGCCCCCGGATGGGGCTACGAGCAGTACTTC. Residues: CASSIKSTAPGWGYEQYF.

Concerning this clone: A junction boundary mismatches the germline segment, possibly from a read error. CDR3 protein: CASSSGYNYGYPF. DNA for the CDR3: TGTGCCAGCAGTTCGGGGTATAACTATGGCTACCCCTTC. The chain employs TRBV27 and TRBJ1-2, with no clear D. Per germline, CDR1 MNHEY and CDR2 SMNVEV (reference sequence). CDR3 length: 13 residues.

The genes are TRBV4-1 and TRBJ2-7, with 7 bases matching TRBD2. The CDR3 is 15 residues long. V lost 4 bases and J lost 3; bases outside the gene matches: 9. Germline CDR1 MGHRA, CDR2 YSYEKL. CDR3: CASSRWGGGFYEQYF. In DNA form, the CDR3 reads TGCGCCAGCAGCCGGTGGGGGGGAGGCTTCTACGAGCAGTACTTC.

In its sample, this clone was seen a few times. This chain links TRBV30 with TRBJ1-2; 9 bases match TRBD1. Germline V gives CDR1 GTSNPN, CDR2 SVGIG (reference sequence). V gave up 5 bases and J gave up 4 bases; unmatched junction bases: 8. The CDR3 has 14 residues. CDR3 loop: CAWAETGGSYGYTF. The CDR3 DNA reads as TGTGCCTGGGCCGAGACAGGGGGAAGCTATGGCTACACCTTC.

This sequence joins TRBV4-1 and TRBJ2-7, with TRBD2 matching 9 bases. The CDR3 is 17 residues long. The V gene's germline CDR1 is MGHRA and CDR2 YSYEKL. Losses at the gene ends were 0 bases for V and 3 bases for J; bases not matched to a gene: 9. The CDR3 loop is CASSQDCGTSGYYEQYF. The DNA for the CDR3 is TGCGCCAGCAGCCAAGATTGCGGAACTAGCGGGTACTACGAGCAGTACTTC.

The rearrangement joins TRBV12-5 to TRBJ1-1; TRBD1 aligns across 7 bases. V lost 5 bases to trimming and J lost 5 bases; unmatched junction nucleotides: 5. The germline V gene has CDR1 LGHNT and CDR2 FRNRAP. CDR3 length equals 13 residues. CDR3 region: CASGPRTGTEAFF. The CDR3 DNA reads as TGTGCTAGTGGTCCACGGACAGGTACTGAAGCTTTCTTT.

This chain uses TRBV2 with TRBJ2-1; 8 bases are shared with TRBD1. The CDR3 is made up of 16 amino acids. Germline CDR1 SNHLY, CDR2 FYNNEI. J gave up 5 bases and V 6 bases, and 12 bases lay outside the gene matches. CDR3 sequence: CASRGQDQVFNNEQFF. In nucleotides, the CDR3 is TGTGCCAGCAGGGGACAGGATCAAGTATTTAACAATGAGCAGTTCTTC. The full variable domain, in which reference TRBV2 and TRBJ2-1 provide the parts outside the CDR3, is EPEVTQTPSHQVTQMGQEVILRCVPISNHLYFYWYRQILGQKVEFLVSFYNNEISEKSEIFDDQFSVERPDGSNFTLKIRSTKLEDSAMYFCASRGQDQVFNNEQFFGPGTRLTVL.

This chain joins TRBV6-6 and TRBJ1-5, with 7 bases that match TRBD1. Germline V gives CDR1 MNHNY, CDR2 SVGAGI (reference sequence). CDR3 length: 15 amino acids. With V trimmed by 4 bases and J by 4 bases, 7 bases remained unmatched. CDR3 DNA sequence: TGTGCCAGCAGTTTCTGGGACAGACGGAATCAGCCCCAGCATTTT. Translation: CASSFWDRRNQPQHF.